The 25 T cell receptor beta chains in this list originate from one sample, sequenced in a study of beta chain features in type 1 diabetes. TCRB transcripts that were expressed got sequenced, as all of the isolated RNA had been reverse transcribed. Clones were sequenced by immunoSEQ multiplex PCR, and TCRdb holds only the in-frame ones, with some missing. Of hundreds of thousands of clones listed, less than 15% are singletons. Source material: central memory CD4+ T cells from blood. The source of these receptors is a man younger than 45 in good health.

This clone was recorded a few times. This could be a read error, since a much larger clone is one nucleotide away. This chain links TRBV5-6 with TRBJ1-2; D is ambiguous. The CDR3 contains 11 residues. Trimming stripped 3 bases from V and 4 bases from J, with 4 bases between. Germline V CDR1 and CDR2: SGHDT, YYEEEE. CDR3 region: CASSSLYGYTF. CDR3 DNA: TGTGCCAGCAGCTCCCTCTATGGCTACACCTTC.

This clone was counted between two and nine times. The chain employs TRBV15 and TRBJ2-1; 7 bases agree with TRBD1. The germline V gene has CDR1 LNHNV and CDR2 YYDKDF (reference sequence). The V and J ends lost 1 base and 3 bases, in that order; junction bases with no gene match: 3. This CDR3 has 15 residues. CDR3 coding DNA: TGTGCCACCAGCAGAGGATGGACAGGCTACAATGAGCAGTTCTTC. This gives the protein CATSRGWTGYNEQFF.

The sample holds a few counts of this clone. A much larger clone lies one base from this, so it may be a read error. This sample includes further DNA sequences coding for the same CDR3. This chain connects TRBV6-1 to TRBJ1-5; TRBD1 matches 9 bases. The V segment lost 4 bases and the J segment 6 bases; nucleotides outside the gene matches: 1. The germline gives CDR1 MNHNS, CDR2 SASEGT. The CDR3 runs 13 residues. In nucleotides, the CDR3 is TGTGCCAGCAGTGGACAGGGGGGTCAGCCCCAGCATTTT. This encodes CASSGQGGQPQHF.

The chain couples TRBV2 to TRBJ1-5; D is ambiguous. Germline CDR1 is SNHLY and CDR2 is FYNNEI. This CDR3 has 13 amino acids. V lost 2 bases and J 6 bases, leaving 8 bases between the germline ends. The CDR3 is CASSETRSQPQHF. For the CDR3, the DNA is TGTGCCAGCAGTGAAACAAGAAGTCAGCCCCAGCATTTT. Full variable domain (remainder filled in from reference TRBV2 and TRBJ1-5): EPEVTQTPSHQVTQMGQEVILRCVPISNHLYFYWYRQILGQKVEFLVSFYNNEISEKSEIFDDQFSVERPDGSNFTLKIRSTKLEDSAMYFCASSETRSQPQHFGDGTRLSIL.

This clone has a handful of counts. The chain is built from TRBV23-1 and TRBJ1-1; 11 bases fit TRBD1. TRBV23-1 is filed as an ORF, its function uncertain. This CDR3 region has 18 residues. J lost 4 bases, V lost 3 bases, and 13 bases had no gene match. CDR3 nucleotide sequence: TGCGCCAGCAGTCAGTCGGACAGGGGGCGCGGGTCCTGCACTGAAGCTTTCTTT. This codes for CASSQSDRGRGSCTEAFF.

The V and J genes are TRBV18 and TRBJ1-6; D remains unclear. V lost 6 bases and J lost 5, with 11 bases in between. The CDR3 extends over 14 amino acids. The germline V gene has CDR1 KGHSH and CDR2 LQKENI. The CDR3 DNA is TGTGCCAGCTCGCCCTGGCCGGATAATTCACCCCTCCACTTT. Its protein is CASSPWPDNSPLHF.

The genes are TRBV6-1 and TRBJ2-1; no definite D call. V lost 7 bases and J 8 bases, leaving 15 bases between the germline ends. CDR1 and CDR2 from the germline V gene are MNHNS and SASEGT. The CDR3 length is 13 residues. For the CDR3, the DNA is TGTGCCAGCACCCACCAGAAGGGTTATGAGCAGTTCTTC. Protein product: CASTHQKGYEQFF.

The chain employs TRBV11-3 and TRBJ2-1; D unclear. The V and J ends lost 2 bases and 7 bases respectively, with 12 bases between them. This CDR3 is built from 14 residues. Germline V CDR1 and CDR2: SGHNT, YENEEA. The CDR3, as DNA: TGTGCCAGCAGCTTACCAGGATTAGGGAATGAGCAGTTCTTC. It encodes CASSLPGLGNEQFF.

This clone was found a few times. This chain links TRBV5-1 with TRBJ1-3; a weak D match, TRBD1 (6 bases). The CDR3 is made up of 15 amino acids. CDR1 and CDR2 (germline): SGHRS, YFSETQ. The V and J ends lost 0 bases and 8 bases respectively, with 15 bases between them. CDR3 protein: CASSLATAGADTIYF. The DNA of the CDR3 is TGCGCCAGCAGCTTGGCCACGGCAGGGGCAGACACCATATATTTT.

This chain joins TRBV9 and TRBJ2-7, with 9 bases identical to TRBD1. Trimming removed 4 bases from V and 6 bases from J; junction bases left unmatched: 8. Germline V CDR1 and CDR2: SGDLS, YYNGEE. The CDR3 extends over 14 amino acids. CDR3 sequence reads: CASSWGTGSREQYF. The CDR3 DNA follows: TGTGCCAGCAGCTGGGGGACAGGGTCTCGCGAGCAGTACTTC.

The rearrangement links TRBV25-1 to TRBJ2-2; TRBD2 matches at 8 bases. This CDR3 comprises 16 residues. Germline V gives CDR1 MGHDK, CDR2 SYGVNS. The junction had 3 bases not matched to a gene; V was cut back by 3 bases and J by 0 bases. The CDR3: CASSDDSGANTGELFF. CDR3 in DNA: TGTGCCAGCAGTGACGATAGCGGGGCGAACACCGGGGAGCTGTTTTTT.

This clone showed up just a few times. For the CDR3, the DNA is TGTGCCATCAGTGAGGGAAGCTCTGGGGCCAACGTCCTGACTTTC. The encoded protein is CAISEGSSGANVLTF. This rearrangement joins TRBV10-3 to TRBJ2-6, with D unresolved. CDR1 and CDR2 (germline): ENHRY, SYGVKD. V was clipped by 2 bases and J by 0 bases, with 5 bases between them. This CDR3 has 15 amino acids.

This clone was seen more than once but under ten times. CDR3 sequence reads: CASSSRGPETQYF. The DNA of the CDR3 is TGTGCCAGCAGCTCGAGGGGGCCAGAGACCCAGTACTTC. This chain connects TRBV7-7 to TRBJ2-5, with TRBD1 matching over 7 bases. With 4 bases clipped from V and 4 bases from J, the junction kept 3 bases outside the gene matches. The CDR3 is made up of 13 amino acids. CDR1 is SSHAT and CDR2 is FNYEAQ in the germline V gene (reference sequence).

The V and J genes are TRBV6-6 and TRBJ2-1; 7 nucleotides match TRBD2. Losses at the gene ends were 6 bases for V and 7 bases for J; bases not matched to a gene: 9. The CDR3 spans 14 residues. The germline V gene encodes CDR1 MNHNY and CDR2 SVGAGI (reference sequence). In DNA, the CDR3 is TGTGCCAGCAGCCAAACTAGCGAGGTTAATGAGCAGTTCTTC. Residues: CASSQTSEVNEQFF.

This clone has just a few counts. The gene calls are TRBV5-1 and TRBJ1-1; 7 nucleotides align to TRBD1. This CDR3 is 15 amino acids long. The germline V gene has CDR1 SGHRS and CDR2 YFSETQ. V was clipped by 4 bases and J by 1 base; unmatched bases: 7. This chain's CDR3 is CASSQSAGGNTEAFF. Here the CDR3 DNA reads TGCGCCAGCAGCCAATCGGCAGGGGGGAACACTGAAGCTTTCTTT.

The CDR3 DNA reads as TGTGCCAGCAGTTACTCCGCGCGTGCGGGGGGCTACACCTTC. Protein: CASSYSARAGGYTF. The chain joins TRBV6-5 to TRBJ1-2; no firm D call. Germline-derived CDR1 and CDR2 are MNHEY and SVGAGI. Trimming removed 0 bases at V and 8 bases at J, with 13 bases between. This CDR3 comprises 14 residues.

V usage is TRBV7-2 and J usage is TRBJ2-1, with D possibly matching TRBD1 (6 bases). Germline lookup yields CDR1 SGHTA and CDR2 FQGNSA. The CDR3 extends over 16 amino acids. Trimming shortened V by 1 base and J by 3 bases, and 13 bases separated the two germline ends. The DNA of the CDR3 is TGTGCCAGCAGCTTAGTAGGTGGACAGTACTACAATGAGCAGTTCTTC. Translating gives CASSLVGGQYYNEQFF.

This clone showed up just a few times. The gene calls are TRBV7-9 and TRBJ1-1; possible D gene TRBD1, 5 bases. Germline values: CDR1 SEHNR, CDR2 FQNEAQ (reference sequence). There are 13 residues in the CDR3. Trimming shortened V by 5 bases and J by 1 base, and 8 bases separated the two germline ends. The CDR3 DNA reads TGTGCCAGCAGCGTTGACAGGAACACTGAAGCTTTCTTT. Translation gives CASSVDRNTEAFF.

This clone was seen a few times. This rearrangement joins TRBV10-3 to TRBJ2-5; weak D call: TRBD2 (6 bases). Trimming removed 5 bases from V and 3 bases from J, with 10 bases in between. This CDR3 has 13 amino acids. Germline V gene lookup returns CDR1 ENHRY and CDR2 SYGVKD. The CDR3 sequence: CAISLGLKETQYF. CDR3 in DNA: TGTGCCATCAGTCTGGGACTCAAAGAGACCCAGTACTTC.

Regarding this clone: The junction differs from germline at one of its ends, possibly a read error. V usage is TRBV5-4 and J usage is TRBJ2-7; D is unresolved. The CDR3 is made up of 15 amino acids. Germline V lookup: CDR1 SGHNT, CDR2 YYREEE (reference sequence). CDR3 DNA: TGCGCCAGCAGCCAAAAAGCTGCCACTCCCTACGAGCAGTACTTC. As protein: CASSQKAATPYEQYF.

The table lists this clone with a few counts. CDR3 sequence: CASSLLAGQSNQPQHF. The CDR3 bases are TGTGCCAGCAGTTTATTGGCGGGGCAGAGCAATCAGCCCCAGCATTTT. The V and J genes are TRBV28 and TRBJ1-5, with D maybe TRBD1 (5 bases). The V and J ends lost 1 base and 1 base respectively, with 11 bases between them. This CDR3 comprises 16 residues. Per the germline V gene, CDR1 is MDHEN and CDR2 is SYDVKM.

This clone was detected only a few times. The chain links TRBV19 to TRBJ2-1; D remains unclear. The germline V gene encodes CDR1 LNHDA and CDR2 SQIVND (reference sequence). CDR3 length: 12 amino acids. V was shortened by 3 bases and J by 10 bases, with 10 bases between the two germline ends. The CDR3 DNA reads as TGTGCCAGTAGTATCAAGGGTTTAGAGCAGTTCTTC. Its protein product is CASSIKGLEQFF.

This clone was counted a few times. The V gene is TRBV5-4, the J gene TRBJ2-2; TRBD1 matches 9 bases. The CDR3 sequence is 15 residues long. The J segment lost 4 bases and the V segment lost 6 bases, leaving 7 bases of the junction unmatched. The germline V gene has CDR1 SGHNT and CDR2 YYREEE (reference sequence). The CDR3, as DNA: TGTGCCAGCACCAAGGGACAGGGAGGCACCGGGGAGCTGTTTTTT. Amino acid sequence: CASTKGQGGTGELFF.

In its sample, this clone was seen a few times. The rearrangement links TRBV6-6 to TRBJ1-5, with a tentative D call TRBD1 (5 bases). The V and J ends lost 2 bases and 6 bases respectively, with 14 bases between them. The CDR3 sequence is 15 residues long. The germline V gene has CDR1 MNHNY and CDR2 SVGAGI (reference sequence). The CDR3, as DNA: TGTGCCAGCAGTTACCGCGGGGACTCGGGTCAGCCCCAGCATTTT. This encodes CASSYRGDSGQPQHF.

This clone was detected only a few times. CDR3 in DNA: TGCAGCGTTGAAAGTCCGCGGGCATCCATGAACACTGAAGCTTTCTTT. This encodes CSVESPRASMNTEAFF. V gene TRBV29-1 combines with J gene TRBJ1-1; D gene ambiguous. V gave up 2 bases and J gave up 0 bases, with 16 bases separating them. Germline CDR1 reads SQVTM; CDR2 reads ANQGSEA. The CDR3 loop spans 16 amino acids. The whole variable domain, remainder taken from reference TRBV29-1 and TRBJ1-1, is SAVISQKPSRDICQRGTSLTIQCQVDSQVTMMFWYRQQPGQSLTLIATANQGSEATYESGFVIDKFPISRPNLTFSTLTVSNMSPEDSSIYLCSVESPRASMNTEAFFGQGTRLTVV.